The clone carrying this T cell receptor (beta chain) was recorded many times. This entry belongs to a study of T cells in Graves' hyperthyroidism and ophthalmopathy. The germline V gene encodes CDR1 SGHTA and CDR2 FQGNSA. The CDR3 contains 12 residues. Trimming took 6 bases from V and 12 from J, leaving 15 bases between them. Patients aged 18 to 65 with hyperthyroidism were newly diagnosed, with duration under 2 months. Amplification targeted TCR beta CDR3 regions from RNA transcripts. TCR CDR3 underwent first-round RT-PCR with the HTBI primer set. TCRdb passed the multiplex PCR reads through MiXCR, listing each CDR3 protein once. The sample shows about 700,000 distinct CDR3 sequences, roughly 15% of them seen only once.

The sample consisted of blood. The receptor's source is a young woman with Graves' hyperthyroidism. This chain uses TRBV7-2 with TRBJ2-1, with D possibly matching TRBD2 (6 bases). The CDR3 bases are TGTGCCAGCAGAAAGCGGGCGAGTTCGCAGTTCTTC. As protein: CASRKRASSQFF.